This is a list of T cell receptor beta chains from one sample in a study of cytotoxic CD8 clonotypes in ibrutinib-treated CLL. Sequencing was performed with immunoSEQ multiplex PCR; in TCRdb, only in-frame clones are kept and a portion is missing. The sample has some 150,000 clones, 76% seen once. Sequenced here: PBMCs, sampled after 24 months of ibrutinib treatment. Receptor source: a human donor with chronic lymphocytic leukemia. The CDR3 runs from the conserved cysteine through the conserved F or W. The D gene is left open where the match is weak. Size is omitted from some rows. Given values are once, few, many or a class for expanded clones.

>.|.|TRBV15|TRBJ2-7
TGTGCCACCAGCGACCCCGGGGGGCACGAGCAGTACTTC
CATSDPGGHEQYF
>TRBD2|.|TRBV2|TRBJ2-2
TGTGCCAGCACCCGGACTAGCGGGGTCTTCGGTGGGGAGCTGTTTTTT
CASTRTSGVFGGELFF
>.|.|TRBV2|TRBJ2-1
TGTGCCAGCAGGCGGGATGGGCCTATATGGGAGCAGTTCTTC
CASRRDGPIWEQFF
>TRBD1|.|TRBV6-1|TRBJ1-2
TGTGCCAGCAGCGGACAGGGGGCAAGCTATGGCTACACCTTC
CASSGQGASYGYTF
>TRBD2|.|TRBV7-2|TRBJ2-2
TGTGCCAGCAGCTTAGTCGCGGGAGTTACCGGGGAGCTGTTTTTT
CASSLVAGVTGELFF
>TRBD1|.|TRBV5-1|TRBJ2-3
TGCGCCAGTGAGGTGACAGGGGATGGCACAGATACGCAGTATTTT
CASEVTGDGTDTQYF
>TRBD2|.|TRBV6-6|TRBJ2-1
TGTGCCAGCAGTCCCCCCGGGGGTAGCGGGGCCAATGAGCAGTTCTTC
CASSPPGGSGANEQFF
>TRBD1|.|TRBV27|TRBJ1-5
TGTGCCAGCAGTCGGGACAGGGGCCATCAGCCCCAGCATTTT
CASSRDRGHQPQHF
>.|.|TRBV6-5|TRBJ1-5
TGTGCCAGCAGGGCAGGGCCTAGCAATCAGCCCCAGCATTTT
CASRAGPSNQPQHF
>.|.|TRBV6-5|TRBJ1-4
TGTGCCAGCAGCGACCAGGGCGCAACTAATGAAAAACTGTTTTTT
CASSDQGATNEKLFF
>.|few|TRBV2|TRBJ1-2
TGTGCCACCGGACAGTCCTATGGCTACACCTTC
CATGQSYGYTF
>TRBD1|.|TRBV5-6|TRBJ1-1
TGTGCCAGCAGCCCCGACAGGGAGGGGACTGAAGCTTTCTTT
CASSPDREGTEAFF
>.|.|TRBV7-2|TRBJ1-2
TGTGCCAGCAGCTTAGGCTGGGCGCGGTCTGGCTATGGCTACACCTTC
CASSLGWARSGYGYTF
>TRBD2|.|TRBV5-1|TRBJ2-1
TGCGCCAGCAGCCCCGGACTAGCGGGAGTCTATGAGCAGTTCTTC
CASSPGLAGVYEQFF
>TRBD1|few|TRBV30|TRBJ1-1
TGTGCCTGGAGTGCAGGGGGCACTGAAGCTTTCTTT
CAWSAGGTEAFF
>TRBD1|.|TRBV2|TRBJ2-5
TGTGCCAGCAGCGTCCGACAGGGCCGAGAGACCCAGTACTTC
CASSVRQGRETQYF
>.|.|TRBV27|TRBJ2-7
TGTGCCAGTGCCCGGGACTCAGACTACGAGCAGTACTTC
CASARDSDYEQYF
>.|.|TRBV19|TRBJ2-3
TGTGCCAGTAGTCCCCCGGGTCGCACAGATACGCAGTATTTT
CASSPPGRTDTQYF
>.|.|TRBV7-9|TRBJ2-7
TGTGCCAGCAGCTTAGCGTCGTTTGGGGCGAGACCGTACTTC
CASSLASFGARPYF
>.|.|TRBV2|TRBJ1-6
TGTGCCAGCAAGGCGGCAGCTAATTCACCCCTCCACTTT
CASKAAANSPLHF
>TRBD2|.|TRBV10-3|TRBJ2-3
TGTGCCATCAGCCCAGCGGGGGACGATACGCAGTATTTT
CAISPAGDDTQYF
>TRBD2|.|TRBV10-3|TRBJ2-1
TGTGCCATCAGCGCCGCTCTTGGGCGGGAGGGGGGTGAGCAGTTCTTC
CAISAALGREGGEQFF
>.|few|TRBV7-9|TRBJ2-2
TGTGCCAGCAGCCCTAGGCCCGGGGAGCTGTTTTTT
CASSPRPGELFF
>.|.|TRBV18|TRBJ1-5
TGTGCCAGCTCACCAAGGGCCGATCAGCCCCAGCATTTT
CASSPRADQPQHF
>.|.|TRBV6-1|TRBJ2-7
TGTGCCAGCAGCCCAGGCCGCTACGAGCAGTACTTC
CASSPGRYEQYF
>.|.|TRBV7-9|TRBJ1-2
TGTGCCAGCCCGGGAGGCTACACCTTC
CASPGGYTF
>.|.|TRBV7-2|TRBJ1-1
TGTGCCAGCAGCCCAAAAGACAGACTGAACACTGAAGCTTTCTTT
CASSPKDRLNTEAFF
>.|.|TRBV10-3|TRBJ1-5
TGTGCCATCAGGGGGGATTGGGGGGAGCCCCAGCATTTT
CAIRGDWGEPQHF
>.|.|TRBV7-2|TRBJ1-2
TGTGCCAGCAGCTTAGGGCCAGGCACTGACGGCTACACCTTC
CASSLGPGTDGYTF
>TRBD1|.|TRBV7-9|TRBJ2-7
TGTGCCAGCAGCCGACAGGGCCCCTACGAGCAGTACTTC
CASSRQGPYEQYF
>TRBD2|.|TRBV7-7|TRBJ2-5
TGTGCCAGCAGCCCGGGAGGGCTCCAAGAGACCCAGTACTTC
CASSPGGLQETQYF
>.|once|TRBV7-3|TRBJ1-1
TGTGCCAGCAGCTTAAATAGTTGGGACACTGAAGCTTTCTTT
CASSLNSWDTEAFF
>.|once|TRBV30|TRBJ1-4
TGTGCCTGGAGTTCAGGGGAAACTAATGAAAAACTGTTTTTT
CAWSSGETNEKLFF
>TRBD2|.|TRBV5-1|TRBJ2-3
TGCGCCAGCAGCAACGGACTAGCGGGCGACACAGATACGCAGTATTTT
CASSNGLAGDTDTQYF
>.|.|TRBV5-1|TRBJ2-2
TGCGCCAGCAGCTTGGGTCCCTCCGACACCGGGGAGCTGTTTTTT
CASSLGPSDTGELFF
>TRBD2|.|TRBV18|TRBJ2-7
TGTGCCAGCTCACCCGGGGGGGGCTCCTACGAGCAGTACTTC
CASSPGGGSYEQYF
>.|once|TRBV11-2|TRBJ1-3
TGTGCCAGCAGCTTCGGGGACACCTCTGGAAACACCATATATTTT
CASSFGDTSGNTIYF
>.|few|TRBV27|TRBJ1-5
TGTGCCAGCAGTTTATTAGGGGGAGGGCCCCAGCATTTT
CASSLLGGGPQHF
>.|.|TRBV29-1|TRBJ2-5
TGCAGCGTTGGGGGGGTGCGGGGCAGCCGTGACCAAGAGACCCAGTACTTC
CSVGGVRGSRDQETQYF
>.|.|TRBV15|TRBJ2-3
TGTGCCACCAGCAGAGACGCACGGGCCCACACAGATACGCAGTATTTT
CATSRDARAHTDTQYF
>TRBD2|.|TRBV5-3|TRBJ2-7
TGTGCCAGAAGCTTGGCGCTAGCGGGAGCCCTCTACGAGCAGTACTTC
CARSLALAGALYEQYF
>.|once|TRBV29-1|TRBJ2-1
TGCAGCGTTGAACCCCAGACAAGGGATGAGCAGTTCTTC
CSVEPQTRDEQFF